The 19 T cell receptor beta chains given below trace back to one sample, sequenced in a study of T cell repertoires in aging, cancer and after chemotherapy. Amplification of TCR beta used genomic DNA extracted from peripheral blood. TRB rearrangements spanning V, D and J were amplified using mixed TRB-A/B primers. TCRdb re-called the multiplex PCR reads through MiXCR, storing one row per CDR3 protein. The repertoire has over 4,000 distinct CDR3 sequences, roughly 26% of them found once; the top ten carry around 10%. Sequencing was carried out using blood. These receptors were collected from a human donor with a solid tumor.

By frequency in the sample, this clonotype is medium-sized. V and J are TRBV6-4 and TRBJ2-1; D is undetermined. CDR1 is MRHNA, CDR2 SNTAGT, per germline. V lost 4 bases to trimming and J lost 4 bases, with 11 bases between them. The CDR3 extends over 14 amino acids. The CDR3 sequence is CASSGSAEYNEQFF. The CDR3 nucleotides read TGTGCCAGCAGTGGCTCCGCCGAGTACAATGAGCAGTTCTTC.

This chain joins TRBV19 and TRBJ2-2; 7 nucleotides match TRBD1. The germline CDR1 and CDR2 sequences are LNHDA and SQIVND (reference sequence). The J segment lost 9 bases and the V segment lost 0 bases, leaving 1 base of the junction unmatched. CDR3 length: 13 amino acids. Written as DNA, the CDR3 is TGTGCCAGTAGTATAGAAGGGGGCCGGGAGCTGTTTTTT. Translating gives CASSIEGGRELFF.

This clonotype was seen only a few times. The chain uses TRBV30 and TRBJ1-4; D might be TRBD1 (5 bases). V was cut by 2 bases and J by 4 bases, with 8 bases left in between. CDR1 and CDR2 from the germline V gene are GTSNPN and SVGIG (reference sequence). The CDR3 runs 13 residues. DNA for the CDR3: TGTGCCTGGAGTCGGGGCAGTAATGAAAAACTGTTTTTT. Amino acid sequence: CAWSRGSNEKLFF.

This chain links TRBV20-1 with TRBJ1-2, with a weak D call TRBD1 (6 bases). V was clipped by 5 bases and J by 3 bases, with 13 bases between them. The CDR3 is 13 residues long. The germline V gene encodes CDR1 DFQATT and CDR2 SNEGSKA (reference sequence). The DNA of the CDR3 is TGCAGTGCTCGCAGGGAGGGGGACTATGGCTACACCTTC. It codes for CSARREGDYGYTF.

The chain recombines TRBV30 with TRBJ1-1, with unresolved D. Trimming took off 3 bases at V and 4 bases at J, with 15 bases between the two ends. The CDR3 contains 14 residues. CDR1 is GTSNPN and CDR2 is SVGIG in the germline V gene (reference sequence). CDR3 region: CAWSRVGSGTEAFF. CDR3 coding DNA: TGTGCCTGGAGCCGGGTAGGGTCTGGCACTGAAGCTTTCTTT.

The CDR3 DNA is TGTGCCAGCAGTTCACTAGCGGGGGCCTACGAGCAGTACTTC. This gives the protein CASSSLAGAYEQYF. This sequence joins TRBV27 and TRBJ2-7; 11 bases fit TRBD2. Trimming took 4 bases from V and 2 from J; bases not matched to a gene: 1. The CDR3 length is 14 residues. The V gene's germline CDR1 is MNHEY and CDR2 SMNVEV (reference sequence).

The chain links TRBV6-5 to TRBJ2-5; possibly TRBD2 for D (7 bases). V was pared by 2 bases and J by 5 bases, with 15 bases between. Germline CDR1 reads MNHEY; CDR2 reads SVGAGI. The CDR3 runs to 15 residues. CDR3 sequence (DNA): TGTGCCAGCAGTTACGTGGCGGGGGCGAGGGAGACCCAGTACTTC. This translates into CASSYVAGARETQYF.

Turning to this clonotype: This could be a read error, since a much larger clone is one nucleotide away. The chain combines TRBV30 with TRBJ1-2; D gene unclear. CDR3 length: 14 amino acids. Trimming pared 2 bases from V and 0 bases from J, leaving 10 bases between. CDR1 and CDR2 from the germline V gene are GTSNPN and SVGIG (reference sequence). The CDR3 protein is CAWSRATTNYGYTF. DNA for the CDR3: TGTGCCTGGAGTCGGGCAACTACTAACTATGGCTACACCTTC.

The chain couples TRBV20-1 to TRBJ2-7; TRBD1 agrees at 7 bases. V gave up 5 bases and J gave up 2 bases; unmatched junction bases: 6. The CDR3 has 13 amino acids. The V gene's germline CDR1 is DFQATT and CDR2 SNEGSKA (reference sequence). CDR3 nucleotide sequence: TGCAGTGCTGACCTTACAGGGGCCTACGAGCAGTACTTC. Its protein is CSADLTGAYEQYF.

This chain connects TRBV5-5 to TRBJ1-2; maybe TRBD1 (5 bases). Per germline, CDR1 SGHKS and CDR2 YYEKEE (reference sequence). V was clipped by 0 bases and J by 2 bases, with 11 bases between them. This CDR3 is built from 15 residues. CDR3 in DNA: TGTGCCAGCAGCTTGGGACAGACAAAAAACTATGGCTACACCTTC. Translation: CASSLGQTKNYGYTF.

V and J are TRBV19 and TRBJ1-5, with 7 positions matching TRBD1. The V gene's germline CDR1 is LNHDA and CDR2 SQIVND (reference sequence). CDR3 size: 17 residues. V dropped 7 bases and J dropped 0; count of bases not matched to a gene: 12. CDR3 in amino acids: CASTPGQMGYSNQPQHF. The CDR3 DNA reads TGTGCCAGTACTCCGGGACAGATGGGGTATAGCAATCAGCCCCAGCATTTT.

The rearrangement links TRBV30 to TRBJ1-5; possible D gene TRBD1, 5 bases. V lost 2 bases to trimming and J lost 0 bases, with 20 bases between them. The CDR3 loop spans 18 amino acids. Germline CDR1 GTSNPN, CDR2 SVGIG (reference sequence). CDR3 DNA: TGTGCCTGGAGTCCTCGGGGCAGTGGGACCTATAGCAATCAGCCCCAGCATTTT. It encodes CAWSPRGSGTYSNQPQHF.

V usage is TRBV27 and J usage is TRBJ1-5; D is perhaps TRBD1 (6 bases). Trimming pared 6 bases from V and 2 bases from J, leaving 11 bases between. Looked up from germline, CDR1 is MNHEY and CDR2 is SMNVEV (reference sequence). The CDR3 is made up of 14 amino acids. CDR3 DNA sequence: TGTGCCAGCAGGGGGGGCTCGGGCAATCAGCCCCAGCATTTT. It codes for CASRGGSGNQPQHF.

This clonotype was detected a few times. The chain is built from TRBV20-1 and TRBJ2-3, with TRBD2 matching over 8 bases. The CDR3 spans 13 residues. Germline loops: CDR1 DFQATT, CDR2 SNEGSKA (reference sequence). Unmatched junction bases numbered 3, after V lost 3 bases and J lost 4 bases. This chain's CDR3 is CSARGTSADTQYF. The CDR3, as DNA: TGCAGTGCTAGGGGGACTAGTGCAGATACGCAGTATTTT.

This chain uses TRBV15 with TRBJ2-3; tentatively, D is TRBD2 (5 bases). V dropped 0 bases and J dropped 0 bases, with 16 bases sitting between them. The CDR3 is 18 amino acids. From germline, CDR1 is LNHNV and CDR2 YYDKDF (reference sequence). CDR3: CATSRDLWLASSTDTQYF. The CDR3 region has the DNA TGTGCCACCAGCAGAGATCTCTGGCTAGCTTCTAGCACAGATACGCAGTATTTT.

The gene calls are TRBV5-6 and TRBJ2-7, with a possible D match to TRBD2 (5 bases). V gave up 3 bases and J gave up 6 bases, with 7 bases separating them. This CDR3 comprises 11 residues. Germline V CDR1 and CDR2: SGHDT, YYEEEE. CDR3 amino acids: CASSYAGEQYF. The CDR3 bases are TGTGCCAGCAGCTACGCGGGCGAGCAGTACTTC.

CDR3 nucleotides: TGTGCCAGCAGCCCTGGGGCCGGGAGACATGGCTACACCTTC. Translation gives CASSPGAGRHGYTF. The rearrangement uses TRBV11-2 and TRBJ1-2; weak D call: TRBD1 (5 bases). The CDR3 length is 14 residues. With 5 bases removed from V and 6 bases from J, the gap between germline ends came to 16 bases. Germline V gives CDR1 SGHAT, CDR2 FQNNGV.

The chain joins TRBV7-3 to TRBJ1-2; no clear D. Germline-derived CDR1 and CDR2 are SGHTA and FQGTGA. The CDR3 consists of 14 residues. V dropped 5 bases and J dropped 8 bases, with 18 bases sitting between them. CDR3 in DNA: TGTGCCAGCAGCCCGGAGGGCGGGTTGGAGGGCTACACCTTC. Translation: CASSPEGGLEGYTF.

This clonotype is categorized as medium-sized (0.01 to 0.1%). The V call is TRBV13, the J call TRBJ1-3, with D unclear. The V gene lost 5 bases and the J gene lost 3 bases, with 5 bases spanning the gap. Germline values: CDR1 PRHDT, CDR2 FYEKMQ (reference sequence). The CDR3 runs to 12 residues. CDR3 coding DNA: TGTGCCAGCAGCCGGGTTGGAAACACCATATATTTT. Translating it yields CASSRVGNTIYF.